This T cell receptor (beta chain) was identified during a study of monozygotic twins with inflammatory bowel disease. This CDR3 has 11 residues. CDR1 SQVTM and CDR2 ANQGSEA come from the germline V gene. With regard to this clonotype: Its antigen is still unknown.

TCRdb re-called the 5' RACE reads, yielding one record per CDR3 amino acid sequence without DNA. The sample includes about 350,000 distinct CDR3 sequences. Overall study findings and caveats: IBD patients, compared with healthy twins, shared fewer clonotypes with others (especially with disease activity). The study supported no single strong signal or clonotype linked to IBD.

The sample taken for sequencing was blood. The chain uses TRBV29-1 and TRBJ2-7. This sequence originates from a human donor with ulcerative colitis or Crohn's disease, or a healthy co-twin of an affected twin (not recorded which). CDR3 residues: CSGQIRLEQYF.